This T cell receptor (beta chain) was recovered during a study of blood T cell repertoires in COVID-19. Study summary: The study drew acute and convalescent COVID-19 samples from the United States, Italy and Spain. Nucleic acid was either cDNA or gDNA, and it came from T cells, B-cell-depleted T cells, or PBMCs.

The CDR3 is 15 amino acids. Trimming at V came to 2 bases and at J to 6 bases, leaving 9 bases not matched to a gene. Germline CDR1 LNHNV, CDR2 YYDKDF (reference sequence). Original methodology: Reference gene primer amplification yielded estimated nucleated cell counts. Some clones are missing from TCRdb's copy, which holds only in-frame ones; the method was immunoSEQ multiplex PCR. V, J and clone size reflect that table, while D and trimming were determined from the DNA. The sample has around 81,000 clones, more than 80% seen once. Sequencing was performed on peripheral blood. The receptor was isolated from a human donor in a cohort sampled during active COVID-19. The rearrangement uses TRBV15 and TRBJ2-7; 8 positions agree with TRBD1. DNA of the CDR3: TGTGCCACCAGCAGACAGTTGGCAGGGGGCTCCGAGCAGTACTTC. Translated, it gives CATSRQLAGGSEQYF.